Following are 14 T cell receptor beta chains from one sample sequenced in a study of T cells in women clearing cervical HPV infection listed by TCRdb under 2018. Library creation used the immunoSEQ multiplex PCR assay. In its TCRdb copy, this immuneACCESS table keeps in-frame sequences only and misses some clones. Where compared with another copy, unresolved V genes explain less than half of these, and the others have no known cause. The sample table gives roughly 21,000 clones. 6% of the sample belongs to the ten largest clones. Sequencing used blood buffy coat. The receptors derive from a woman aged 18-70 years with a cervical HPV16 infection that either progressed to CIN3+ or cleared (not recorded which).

The CDR3 here is CASSQDPRTGADTQYF. CDR3 DNA (partial): TGTGCCAGCAGCCAAGATCCGAGGACAGGGGCAGATACG. The chain is built from TRBV4-2 and TRBJ2-3; 9 bases align to TRBD1. The sequence runs out 3 residues before the end of the CDR3; the remainder is reconstructed from the germline J gene. CDR1 and CDR2 from the germline V gene are LGHNA and YNFKEQ. The CDR3 is 16 amino acids. V shed 0 bases, J shed 4 bases, and the junction held 5 bases outside the gene matches.

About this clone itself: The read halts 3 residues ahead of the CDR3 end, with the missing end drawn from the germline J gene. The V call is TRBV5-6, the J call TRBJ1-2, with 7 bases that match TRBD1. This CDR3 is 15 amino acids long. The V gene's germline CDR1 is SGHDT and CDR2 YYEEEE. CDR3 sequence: CASSRYETGREGYTF. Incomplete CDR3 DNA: TGTGCCAGCAGCCGATACGAGACAGGGCGGGAGGGC.

CDR3 DNA, as far as it was read: TGCGCCAGCAGCCTCCAGGGGAACACTGAA. Amino acid sequence: CASSLQGNTE. The entire CDR3 reads CASSLQGNTEAFF. The chain links TRBV5-1 to TRBJ1-1; the D gene is possibly TRBD1 (5 bases). The read gets to within 3 residues of the CDR3 end, and the germline J gene fills in the rest. Germline loops: CDR1 SGHRS, CDR2 YFSETQ. V was trimmed by 4 bases and J by 1 base, leaving 8 bases between them. The CDR3 runs 13 residues.

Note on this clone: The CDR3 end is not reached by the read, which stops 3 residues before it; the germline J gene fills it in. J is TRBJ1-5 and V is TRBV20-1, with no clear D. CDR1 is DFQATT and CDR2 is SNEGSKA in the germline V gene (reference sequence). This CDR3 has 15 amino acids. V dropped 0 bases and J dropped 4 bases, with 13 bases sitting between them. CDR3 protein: CSARDQWVGNQPQHF. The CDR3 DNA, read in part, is TGCAGTGCTAGAGATCAATGGGTCGGGAATCAGCCC.

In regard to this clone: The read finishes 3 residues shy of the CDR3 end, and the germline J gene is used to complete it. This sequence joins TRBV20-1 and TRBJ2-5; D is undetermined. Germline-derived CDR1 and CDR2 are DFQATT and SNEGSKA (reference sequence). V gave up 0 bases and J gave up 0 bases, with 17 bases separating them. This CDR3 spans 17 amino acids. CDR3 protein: CSARDPLRVRYQETQYF. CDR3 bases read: TGCAGTGCTAGAGATCCCCTACGCGTCAGGTACCAAGAGACC.

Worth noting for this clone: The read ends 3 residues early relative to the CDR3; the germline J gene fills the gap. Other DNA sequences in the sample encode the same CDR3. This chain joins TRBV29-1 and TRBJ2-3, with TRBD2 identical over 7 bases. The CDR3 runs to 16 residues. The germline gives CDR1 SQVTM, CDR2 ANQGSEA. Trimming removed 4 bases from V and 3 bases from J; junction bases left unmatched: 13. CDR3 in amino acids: CSVASTRLAGTDTQYF. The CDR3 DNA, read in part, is TGCAGCGTTGCTTCGACAAGACTAGCAGGGACAGATACG.

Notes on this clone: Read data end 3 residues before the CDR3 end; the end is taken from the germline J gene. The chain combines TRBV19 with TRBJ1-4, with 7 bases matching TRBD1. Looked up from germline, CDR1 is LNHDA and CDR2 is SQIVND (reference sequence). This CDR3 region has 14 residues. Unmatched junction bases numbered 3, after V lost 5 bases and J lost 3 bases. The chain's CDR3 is CASSFGTANEKLFF. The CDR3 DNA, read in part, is TGTGCCAGTAGTTTTGGGACAGCTAATGAAAAA.

Partial CDR3 DNA: TGTGCCAGCAGTGAAGCAGGAGGGCCTTACCAGCCC. It yields the protein CASSEAGGPYQP. In full, the CDR3 reads CASSEAGGPYQPQHF. The rearrangement joins TRBV6-1 to TRBJ1-5; D is ambiguous. The read ends 3 residues early relative to the CDR3; the germline J gene fills the gap. The CDR3 runs 15 residues. Germline V lookup: CDR1 MNHNS, CDR2 SASEGT. The ends were cut back, 0 bases at V and 7 bases at J, with 13 bases in the middle.

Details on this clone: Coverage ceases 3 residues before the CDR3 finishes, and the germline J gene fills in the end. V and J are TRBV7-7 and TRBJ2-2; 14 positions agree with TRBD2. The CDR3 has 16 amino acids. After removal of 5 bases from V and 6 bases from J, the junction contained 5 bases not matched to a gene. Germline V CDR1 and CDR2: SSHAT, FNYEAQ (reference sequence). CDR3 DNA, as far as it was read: TGTGCCAGCAGCCTGGGGACTAGCGGGAGCCCCGGGGAG. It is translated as CASSLGTSGSPGE. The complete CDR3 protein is CASSLGTSGSPGELFF.

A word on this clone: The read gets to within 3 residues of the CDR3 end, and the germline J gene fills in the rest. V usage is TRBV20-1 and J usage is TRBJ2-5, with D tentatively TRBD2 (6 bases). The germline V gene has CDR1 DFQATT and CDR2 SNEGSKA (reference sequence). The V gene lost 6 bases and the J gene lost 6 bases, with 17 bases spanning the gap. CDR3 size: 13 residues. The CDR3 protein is CSAYRDSKKTQYF. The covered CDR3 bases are TGCAGTGCCTACCGGGACTCCAAGAAGACC.

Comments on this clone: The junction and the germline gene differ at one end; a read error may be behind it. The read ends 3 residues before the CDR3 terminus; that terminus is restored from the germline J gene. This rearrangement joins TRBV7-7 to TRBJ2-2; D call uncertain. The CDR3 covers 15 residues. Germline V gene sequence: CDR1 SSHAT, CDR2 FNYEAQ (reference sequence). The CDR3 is CASSPTSQNTGELFF. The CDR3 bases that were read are TGTGCTAGCAGCCCGACAAGTCAGAACACCGGGGAG. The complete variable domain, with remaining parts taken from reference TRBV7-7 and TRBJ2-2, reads GAGVSQSPRYKVTKRGQDVTLRCDPISSHATLYWYQQALGQGPEFLTYFNYEAQPDKSGLPSDRFSAERPEGSISTLTIQRTEQRDSAMYRCASSPTSQNTGELFFGEGSRLTVL.

The CDR3 loop reads CASSLAGTGGTEAFF. The part of the CDR3 DNA that was read is TGCGCCAGCAGCTTGGCGGGGACAGGGGGGACTGAA. This chain joins TRBV5-1 and TRBJ1-1, with 11 bases matching TRBD1. The sequence runs out 3 residues before the end of the CDR3; the remainder is reconstructed from the germline J gene. Germline assignment: CDR1 SGHRS and CDR2 YFSETQ. V was clipped by 0 bases and J by 5 bases; unmatched bases: 3. The CDR3 length is 15 residues.

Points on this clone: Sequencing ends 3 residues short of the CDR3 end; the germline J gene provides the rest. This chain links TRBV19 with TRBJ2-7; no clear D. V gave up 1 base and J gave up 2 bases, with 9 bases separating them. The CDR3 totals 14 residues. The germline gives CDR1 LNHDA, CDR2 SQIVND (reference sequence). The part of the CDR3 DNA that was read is TGTGCCAGTAGTATAGGTGGCCGGGCCTACGAG. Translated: CASSIGGRAYE. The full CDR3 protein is CASSIGGRAYEQYF.

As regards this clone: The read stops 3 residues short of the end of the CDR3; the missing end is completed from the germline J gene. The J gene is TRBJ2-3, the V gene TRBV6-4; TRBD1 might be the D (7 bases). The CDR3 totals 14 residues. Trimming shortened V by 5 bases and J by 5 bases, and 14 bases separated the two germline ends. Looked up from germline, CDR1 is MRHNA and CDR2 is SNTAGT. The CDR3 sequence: CASSPEGAGDTQYF. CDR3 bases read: TGTGCCAGCAGTCCGGAGGGGGCAGGAGATACG.